Listed below are T cell receptor beta chains from one sample, sequenced in a study of T cells in Graves' hyperthyroidism and ophthalmopathy. In TCRdb, the multiplex PCR reads were re-called with MiXCR into one record per CDR3 protein. The repertoire holds some 300,000 distinct CDR3 sequences, with roughly 19% as singletons. The sample comprised blood. These receptors were obtained from a man between 50 and 59 years old with Graves' ophthalmopathy. Both conserved end residues are part of each CDR3. The D gene is left open where the match is weak. Not all rows give a size; the values are once, few, many and, for expanded clones, a class.

size,V,J,D,CDR3,DNA
many,TRBV12-3/TRBV12-4,TRBJ2-7,.,CASSVQGSSEQYF,TGTGCCAGCAGTGTACAGGGTAGTAGCGAGCAGTACTTC
.,TRBV6-1,TRBJ2-2,.,CASSVAERTGELFF,TGTGCCAGCAGTGTGGCGGAGAGGACCGGGGAGCTGTTTTTT
.,TRBV28,TRBJ1-1,.,CASSQTAMNTEAFF,TGTGCCAGCAGTCAGACAGCAATGAACACTGAAGCTTTCTTT
.,TRBV11-2,TRBJ1-4,.,CASSPPRAQGGREKLFF,TGTGCCAGCAGCCCCCCACGCGCACAGGGCGGTCGGGAAAAACTGTTTTTT
.,TRBV30,TRBJ1-4,.,CAWSALAGRREKLFF,TGTGCCTGGAGTGCCCTTGCAGGGAGACGCGAAAAACTGTTTTTT
.,TRBV28,TRBJ1-2,.,CASSARAPGGYTF,TGTGCCAGCAGTGCCCGGGCCCCGGGTGGCTACACCTTC
many,TRBV20-1,TRBJ1-1,.,CSAAGGGVTEAFF,TGCAGTGCGGCCGGGGGGGGTGTCACTGAAGCTTTCTTT
.,TRBV20-1,TRBJ2-7,.,CSAPDGYEQYF,TGCAGTGCCCCGGACGGCTACGAGCAGTACTTC
few,TRBV9,TRBJ1-5,.,CASSVGGSNQPQHF,TGTGCCAGCAGCGTAGGAGGTAGCAATCAGCCCCAGCATTTT
many,TRBV12-3/TRBV12-4,TRBJ2-5,TRBD1,CASSGSRGLETQYF,TGTGCCAGCAGTGGTTCCAGGGGGCTGGAGACCCAGTACTTC
few,TRBV7-9,TRBJ2-5,TRBD2,CASSPSGSLRETQYF,TGTGCCAGCAGCCCTAGCGGGAGTTTACGAGAGACCCAGTACTTC
few,TRBV4-1,TRBJ2-2,TRBD2,CASSQTSGRVTGELFF,TGTGCCAGCAGCCAGACTAGCGGGAGGGTCACCGGGGAGCTGTTTTTT
.,TRBV4-1,TRBJ1-2,.,CASSQDDRTNYGYTF,TGTGCCAGCAGCCAAGATGACAGAACTAACTATGGCTACACCTTC
.,TRBV28,TRBJ1-1,.,CASSFRRTNTEAFF,TGTGCCAGCAGTTTTAGGCGGACGAACACTGAAGCTTTCTTT
.,TRBV7-9,TRBJ1-5,.,CASSYARSNQPQHF,TGTGCCAGCAGCTACGCCCGTAGCAATCAGCCCCAGCATTTT
few,TRBV7-6,TRBJ2-2,TRBD2,CASSLDGTGRAHTGELFF,TGTGCCAGCAGCTTAGATGGGACGGGGAGGGCCCACACCGGGGAGCTGTTTTTT
.,TRBV5-6,TRBJ2-5,.,CASSLGGAGQETQYF,TGTGCCAGCAGCTTGGGCGGGGCCGGCCAAGAGACCCAGTACTTC
.,TRBV6-5,TRBJ2-3,.,CASSYSGGSPDTQYF,TGTGCCAGCAGTTACTCCGGGGGTTCCCCAGATACGCAGTATTTT
.,TRBV6-4,TRBJ1-1,TRBD1,CASSNSPGTGGGEAFF,TGTGCCAGCAGTAACTCCCCCGGGACAGGGGGAGGTGAAGCTTTCTTT
few,TRBV29-1,TRBJ2-7,TRBD2,CSVWSETSATYEQYF,TGCAGCGTCTGGTCGGAGACTAGCGCTACCTACGAGCAGTACTTC
many,TRBV3-1,TRBJ2-1,.,CASSQAAVAYNEQFF,TGTGCCAGCAGCCAAGCGGCGGTCGCCTACAATGAGCAGTTCTTC
.,TRBV5-1,TRBJ2-2,TRBD2,CASSFGGRNTGELFF,TGCGCCAGCAGCTTCGGCGGGAGGAACACCGGGGAGCTGTTTTTT
many,TRBV9,TRBJ1-1,.,CASSVGGGDEAFF,TGTGCCAGCAGCGTAGGAGGGGGGGATGAAGCTTTCTTT
.,TRBV6-1,TRBJ2-7,.,CASSPPYEQYF,TGTGCCAGCAGTCCCCCCTACGAGCAGTACTTC
.,TRBV30,TRBJ2-7,TRBD2,CASTLGGGDGDEQYF,TGTGCCAGTACCCTCGGGGGGGGTGACGGCGACGAGCAGTACTTC
.,TRBV28,TRBJ2-3,.,CASNILTDTQYF,TGTGCCAGCAACATCCTCACAGATACGCAGTATTTT
many,TRBV7-3,TRBJ2-2,.,CASSLFGANTGELFF,TGTGCCAGCAGCTTATTTGGAGCGAACACCGGGGAGCTGTTTTTT
few,TRBV29-1,TRBJ1-2,.,CSVGSRNGYTF,TGCAGCGTTGGAAGCAGGAACGGCTACACCTTC
.,TRBV5-1,TRBJ1-1,TRBD1,CASSLGIGQGGAEAFF,TGCGCCAGCAGCTTGGGTATCGGACAGGGAGGCGCTGAAGCTTTCTTT
many,TRBV7-3,TRBJ2-5,.,CASSLLAGSGTQYF,TGTGCCAGCAGCTTATTGGCCGGCTCAGGGACCCAGTACTTC
many,TRBV28,TRBJ1-2,TRBD1,CASIHTGGNYGYTF,TGTGCCAGCATCCACACAGGGGGCAACTATGGCTACACCTTC
many,TRBV5-1,TRBJ2-3,TRBD1,CASRVKTGGDTQYF,TGCGCCAGCAGAGTAAAGACAGGGGGTGATACGCAGTATTTT
.,TRBV20-1,TRBJ2-1,.,CSARDTGTGSYNEQFF,TGCAGTGCTAGAGATACGGGGACCGGCTCCTACAATGAGCAGTTCTTC
.,TRBV5-4,TRBJ1-1,.,CASSPDRGFAEAFF,TGTGCCAGCAGCCCCGATCGGGGGTTCGCTGAAGCTTTCTTT
few,TRBV30,TRBJ1-6,.,CAWSVGTANSPLHF,TGTGCCTGGAGTGTAGGAACCGCCAATTCACCCCTCCACTTT
many,TRBV7-3,TRBJ1-1,.,CASSLTRGNTEAFF,TGTGCCAGCAGCTTAACGAGGGGGAACACTGAAGCTTTCTTT
few,TRBV15,TRBJ2-5,.,CATSRTRQGGTQYF,TGTGCCACCAGCAGGACCCGGCAGGGAGGGACCCAGTACTTC
many,TRBV6-2/TRBV6-3,TRBJ1-5,.,CASTEEGYNQPQHF,TGTGCCAGCACCGAGGAGGGATACAATCAGCCCCAGCATTTT
.,TRBV30,TRBJ1-3,.,CAWFSGNTIYF,TGTGCCTGGTTCTCTGGAAACACCATATATTTT
.,TRBV7-6,TRBJ1-5,TRBD1,CASSYQTGTAQPQHF,TGTGCCAGCAGCTACCAGACAGGGACCGCTCAGCCCCAGCATTTT
many,TRBV18,TRBJ2-2,TRBD2,CASSPPGLAGSIGELFF,TGTGCCAGCTCACCTCCGGGACTAGCGGGATCGATCGGGGAGCTGTTTTTT
few,TRBV6-1,TRBJ1-5,.,CASKSFSQPQHF,TGTGCCAGCAAGAGTTTCAGTCAGCCCCAGCATTTT
.,TRBV2,TRBJ2-7,TRBD2,CASSELAGLEQYF,TGTGCCAGCAGTGAACTAGCGGGACTCGAGCAGTACTTC
many,TRBV27,TRBJ2-1,TRBD2,CASSLTTSGRAGGSYNEQFF,TGTGCCAGCAGTTTAACAACAAGCGGGAGGGCCGGAGGCTCCTACAATGAGCAGTTCTTC
.,TRBV6-1,TRBJ2-2,.,CASSYGWDNLNTGELFF,TGTGCCAGCAGTTACGGGTGGGACAACCTCAACACCGGGGAGCTGTTTTTT
.,TRBV12-3/TRBV12-4,TRBJ2-1,.,CASSLLIYLEQFF,TGTGCCAGCAGTTTGCTCATATATTTGGAGCAGTTCTTC
.,TRBV7-9,TRBJ1-5,.,CASSFGPGVQPQHF,TGTGCCAGCAGCTTTGGGCCAGGGGTTCAGCCCCAGCATTTT
many,TRBV7-9,TRBJ1-5,TRBD1,CASSPGDRGLYQPQHF,TGTGCCAGCAGCCCCGGGGACAGGGGGCTTTATCAGCCCCAGCATTTT